This T cell receptor (beta chain) was found in a study of shared clonotypes between healthy human individuals. The CDR3 is 13 amino acids. Germline lookup yields CDR1 ENHRY and CDR2 SYGVKD. The data were produced by immunoSEQ multiplex PCR, yet TCRdb's version contains in-frame clones alone and is incomplete. Here the sample spans some 360,000 clones, around 70% being singletons. Regarding this clone: One end of the junction does not line up with germline, which may come from a read error.

The specimen sequenced was memory CD4+ T cells sorted from blood. The subset is: CD45RA-negative fraction. V usage is TRBV10-3 and J usage is TRBJ1-2, with D unclear. The TCR was taken from a man in his thirties or forties in good health. CDR3 nucleotide sequence: TGTGCCATCGGTGAGTCGTTGGACTATGGCTACACCTTC. Protein product: CAIGESLDYGYTF.